This T cell receptor beta chain comes out of a study of blood T cell repertoires in COVID-19. About the research overall: Donors in the United States, Italy and Spain gave samples during acute or convalescent COVID-19. PBMCs, B-cell-depleted T cells, or T cells provided the cDNA or gDNA that made up the material.

Only a few counts were recorded for this clone. Seattle patients were enrolled while actively infected and followed longitudinally. How the authors handled the data: Estimation of nucleated cell counts was performed using reference gene primer amplification. Here immunoSEQ multiplex PCR was the method, and the copy in TCRdb shows in-frame clones only, minus some. Clonal size and the V and J genes are those of that table, whereas D and trimming came from the DNA. The sample has some 200,000 clones; 75% to 90% are singletons. CDR1 and CDR2 from the germline V gene are SGHTA and FQGTGA. The CDR3 has 18 amino acids. Losses at the gene ends were 2 bases for V and 2 bases for J; bases not matched to a gene: 9.

The V gene is TRBV7-3, the J gene TRBJ2-6, with TRBD2 identical over 7 bases. Sequences were obtained from peripheral blood. This clonotype originated in a woman between 65 and 79 years old with COVID-19, enrolled during active disease. CDR3 sequence: CASSLSGGRSPGANVLTF. As DNA, the CDR3 is TGTGCCAGCAGCTTATCGGGCGGGAGAAGTCCTGGGGCCAACGTCCTGACTTTC.